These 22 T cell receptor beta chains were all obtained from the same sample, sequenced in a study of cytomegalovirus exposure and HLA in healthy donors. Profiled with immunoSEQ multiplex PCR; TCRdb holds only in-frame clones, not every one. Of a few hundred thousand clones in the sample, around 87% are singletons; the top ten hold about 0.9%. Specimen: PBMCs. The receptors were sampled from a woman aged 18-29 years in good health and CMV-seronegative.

The CDR3: CASSPLGYSYEQYF. Here the CDR3 DNA reads TGTGCCAGCAGCCCCCTCGGGTATTCCTACGAGCAGTACTTC. This chain joins TRBV7-8 and TRBJ2-7; no clear D. V lost 5 bases and J 1 base, leaving 12 bases between the germline ends. The CDR3 runs 14 residues. Per the germline V gene, CDR1 is SGHVS and CDR2 is FQNEAQ.

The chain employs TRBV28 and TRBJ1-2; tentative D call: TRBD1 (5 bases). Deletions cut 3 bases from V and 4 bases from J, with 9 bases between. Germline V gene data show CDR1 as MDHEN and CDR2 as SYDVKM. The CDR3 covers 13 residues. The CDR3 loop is CASSFRGTYGYTF. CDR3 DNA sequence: TGTGCCAGCAGTTTTCGGGGGACCTATGGCTACACCTTC.

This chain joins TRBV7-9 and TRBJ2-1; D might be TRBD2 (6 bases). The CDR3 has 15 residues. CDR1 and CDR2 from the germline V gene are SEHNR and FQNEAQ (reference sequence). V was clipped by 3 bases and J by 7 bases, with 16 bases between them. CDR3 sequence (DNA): TGTGCCAGCAGCTTCATACGGGAGCCCCTGAATGAGCAGTTCTTC. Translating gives CASSFIREPLNEQFF. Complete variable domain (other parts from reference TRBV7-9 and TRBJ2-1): DTGVSQNPRHKITKRGQNVTFRCDPISEHNRLYWYRQTLGQGPEFLTYFQNEAQLEKSRLLSDRFSAERPKGSFSTLEIQRTEQGDSAMYLCASSFIREPLNEQFFGPGTRLTVL.

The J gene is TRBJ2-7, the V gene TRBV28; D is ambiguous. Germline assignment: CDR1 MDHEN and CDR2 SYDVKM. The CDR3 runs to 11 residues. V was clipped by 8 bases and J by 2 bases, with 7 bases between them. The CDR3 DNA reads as TGTGCCAGCGGCCCGCCCTACGAGCAGTACTTC. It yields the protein CASGPPYEQYF.

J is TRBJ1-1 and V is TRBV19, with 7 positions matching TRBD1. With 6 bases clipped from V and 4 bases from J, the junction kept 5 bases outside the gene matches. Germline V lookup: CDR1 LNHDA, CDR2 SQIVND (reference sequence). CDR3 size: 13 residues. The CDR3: CASREQGITEAFF. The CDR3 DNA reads TGTGCCAGTAGAGAACAGGGGATCACTGAAGCTTTCTTT.

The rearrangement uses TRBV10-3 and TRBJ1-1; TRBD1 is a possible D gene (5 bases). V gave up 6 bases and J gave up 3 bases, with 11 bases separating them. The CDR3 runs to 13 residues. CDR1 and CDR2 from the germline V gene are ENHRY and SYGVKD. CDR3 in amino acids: CAIRDSLDTEAFF. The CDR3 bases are TGTGCCATCAGAGACAGTCTGGACACTGAAGCTTTCTTT.

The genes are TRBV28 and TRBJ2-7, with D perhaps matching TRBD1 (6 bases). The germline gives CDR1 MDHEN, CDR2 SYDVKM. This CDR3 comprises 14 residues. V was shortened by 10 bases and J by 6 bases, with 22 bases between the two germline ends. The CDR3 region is CAIAGHREKPEQYF. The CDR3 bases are TGTGCCATCGCCGGTCACAGGGAGAAGCCCGAGCAGTACTTC.

This chain's CDR3 is CASSLSLDRNYYGYTF. The CDR3 DNA reads as TGTGCCAGCAGTTTATCCCTCGACAGGAACTACTATGGCTACACCTTC. This sequence joins TRBV27 and TRBJ1-2; a weak D match, TRBD1 (6 bases). Germline loops: CDR1 MNHEY, CDR2 SMNVEV (reference sequence). There are 16 residues in the CDR3. V was cut by 0 bases and J by 3 bases, with 14 bases left in between.

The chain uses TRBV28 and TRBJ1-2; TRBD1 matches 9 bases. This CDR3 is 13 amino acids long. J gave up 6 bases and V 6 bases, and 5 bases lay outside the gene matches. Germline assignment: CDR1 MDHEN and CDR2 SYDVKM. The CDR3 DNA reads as TGTGCCAGCAGATCGGGACAGGGAGATGGCTACACCTTC. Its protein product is CASRSGQGDGYTF.

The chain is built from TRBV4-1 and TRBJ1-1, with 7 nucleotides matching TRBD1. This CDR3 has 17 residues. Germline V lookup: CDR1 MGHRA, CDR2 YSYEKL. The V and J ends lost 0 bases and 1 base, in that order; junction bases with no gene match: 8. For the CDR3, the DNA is TGCGCCAGCAGCCAAGATCTTTGGCAGGGGGGGAACACTGAAGCTTTCTTT. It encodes CASSQDLWQGGNTEAFF.

CDR3 nucleotides: TGTGCCAGTACGGAGAGCAATCAGCCCCAGCATTTT. It specifies CASTESNQPQHF. This chain links TRBV19 with TRBJ1-5; D is uncertain. Germline-derived CDR1 and CDR2 are LNHDA and SQIVND (reference sequence). Between the trimmed V and J ends, which lost 7 bases and 1 base, there was a span of 5 bases. The CDR3 runs 12 residues.

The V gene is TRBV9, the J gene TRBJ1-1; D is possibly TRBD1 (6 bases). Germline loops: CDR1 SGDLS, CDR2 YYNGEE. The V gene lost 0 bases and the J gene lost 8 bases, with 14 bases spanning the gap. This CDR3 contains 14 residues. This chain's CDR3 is CASSVVGGPREAFF. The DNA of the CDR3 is TGTGCCAGCAGCGTAGTAGGGGGACCTCGAGAAGCTTTCTTT.

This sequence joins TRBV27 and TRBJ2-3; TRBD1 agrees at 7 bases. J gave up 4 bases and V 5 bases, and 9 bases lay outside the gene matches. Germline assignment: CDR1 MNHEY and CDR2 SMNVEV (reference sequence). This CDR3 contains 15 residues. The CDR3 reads CASSEGGARPDTQYF. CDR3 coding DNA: TGTGCCAGCAGTGAAGGGGGCGCGAGACCAGATACGCAGTATTTT.

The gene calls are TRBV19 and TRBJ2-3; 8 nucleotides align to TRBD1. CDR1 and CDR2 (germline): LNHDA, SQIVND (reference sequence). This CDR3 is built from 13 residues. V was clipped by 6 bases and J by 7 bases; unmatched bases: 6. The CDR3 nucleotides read TGTGCCAGTAGCACTCAGGGGGCAAATACGCAGTATTTT. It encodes CASSTQGANTQYF.

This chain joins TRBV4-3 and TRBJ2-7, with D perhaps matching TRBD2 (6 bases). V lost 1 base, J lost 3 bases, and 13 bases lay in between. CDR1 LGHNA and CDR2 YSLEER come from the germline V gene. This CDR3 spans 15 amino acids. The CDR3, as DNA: TGCGCCAGCAGCCAAGTGGCTAGCGAGGGCTACGAGCAGTACTTC. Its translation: CASSQVASEGYEQYF.

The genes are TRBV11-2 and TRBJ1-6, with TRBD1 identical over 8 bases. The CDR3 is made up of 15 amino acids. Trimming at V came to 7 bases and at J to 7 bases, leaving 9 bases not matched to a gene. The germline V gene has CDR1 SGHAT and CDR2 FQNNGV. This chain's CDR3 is CASTDRVRENSPLHF. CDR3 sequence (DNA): TGTGCCAGCACGGACAGGGTTCGGGAGAATTCACCCCTCCACTTT.

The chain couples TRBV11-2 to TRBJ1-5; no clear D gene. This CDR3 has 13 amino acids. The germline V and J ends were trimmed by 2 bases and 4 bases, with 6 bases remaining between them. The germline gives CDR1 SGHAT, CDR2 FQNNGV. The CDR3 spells CASSLSGNQPQHF. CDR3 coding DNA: TGTGCCAGCAGCTTAAGCGGTAATCAGCCCCAGCATTTT. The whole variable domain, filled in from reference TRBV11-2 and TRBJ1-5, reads EAGVAQSPRYKIIEKRQSVAFWCNPISGHATLYWYQQILGQGPKLLIQFQNNGVVDDSQLPKDRFSAERLKGVDSTLKIQPAKLEDSAVYLCASSLSGNQPQHFGDGTRLSIL.

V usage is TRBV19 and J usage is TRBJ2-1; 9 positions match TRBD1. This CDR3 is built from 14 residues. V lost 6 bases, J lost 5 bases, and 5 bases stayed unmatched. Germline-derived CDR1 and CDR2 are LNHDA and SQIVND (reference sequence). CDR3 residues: CASSRTGVDNEQFF. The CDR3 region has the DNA TGTGCCAGTAGCCGGACAGGGGTTGACAATGAGCAGTTCTTC.

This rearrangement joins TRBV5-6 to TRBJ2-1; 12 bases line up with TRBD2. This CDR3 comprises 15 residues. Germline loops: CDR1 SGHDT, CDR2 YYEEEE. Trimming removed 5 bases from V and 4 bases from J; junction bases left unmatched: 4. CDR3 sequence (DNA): TGTGCCAGCAGTTACGGACTAGCGGGGTACAATGAGCAGTTCTTC. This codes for CASSYGLAGYNEQFF.

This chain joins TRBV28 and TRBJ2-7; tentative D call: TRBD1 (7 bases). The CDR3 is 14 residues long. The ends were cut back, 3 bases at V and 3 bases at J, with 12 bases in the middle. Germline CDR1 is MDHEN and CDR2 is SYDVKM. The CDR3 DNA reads TGTGCCAGCAGTTTTGGGCAGGGGGGCTACGAGCAGTACTTC. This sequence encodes CASSFGQGGYEQYF.

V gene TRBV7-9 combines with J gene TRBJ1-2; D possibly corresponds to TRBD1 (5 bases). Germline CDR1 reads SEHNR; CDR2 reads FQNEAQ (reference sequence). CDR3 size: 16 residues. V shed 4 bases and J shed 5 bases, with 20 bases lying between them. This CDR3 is CASSSETQESSYGYTF. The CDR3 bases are TGTGCCAGCAGCTCAGAAACACAGGAATCCTCTTATGGCTACACCTTC. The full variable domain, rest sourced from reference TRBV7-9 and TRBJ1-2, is DTGVSQNPRHKITKRGQNVTFRCDPISEHNRLYWYRQTLGQGPEFLTYFQNEAQLEKSRLLSDRFSAERPKGSFSTLEIQRTEQGDSAMYLCASSSETQESSYGYTFGSGTRLTVV.

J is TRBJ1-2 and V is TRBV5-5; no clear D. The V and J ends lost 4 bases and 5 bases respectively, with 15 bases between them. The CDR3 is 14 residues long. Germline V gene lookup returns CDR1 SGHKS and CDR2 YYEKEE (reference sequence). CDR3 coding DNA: TGTGCCAGCAGCGTCGGGTCTCCCTTTTATGGCTACACCTTC. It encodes CASSVGSPFYGYTF.